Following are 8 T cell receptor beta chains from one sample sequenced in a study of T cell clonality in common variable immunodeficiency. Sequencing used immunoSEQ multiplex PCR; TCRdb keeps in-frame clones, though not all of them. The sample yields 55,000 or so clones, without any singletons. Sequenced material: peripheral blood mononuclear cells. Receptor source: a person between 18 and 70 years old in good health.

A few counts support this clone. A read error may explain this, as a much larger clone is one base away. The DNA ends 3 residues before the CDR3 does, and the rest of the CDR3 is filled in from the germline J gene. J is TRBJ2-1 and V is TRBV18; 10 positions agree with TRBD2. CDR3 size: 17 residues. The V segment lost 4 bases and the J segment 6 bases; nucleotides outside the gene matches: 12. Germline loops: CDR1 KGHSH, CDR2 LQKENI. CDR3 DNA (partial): TGTGCCAGCTCACTTTTCCCCCCTAGCGGGAGATCCAATGAG. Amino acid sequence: CASSLFPPSGRSNE. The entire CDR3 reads CASSLFPPSGRSNEQFF.

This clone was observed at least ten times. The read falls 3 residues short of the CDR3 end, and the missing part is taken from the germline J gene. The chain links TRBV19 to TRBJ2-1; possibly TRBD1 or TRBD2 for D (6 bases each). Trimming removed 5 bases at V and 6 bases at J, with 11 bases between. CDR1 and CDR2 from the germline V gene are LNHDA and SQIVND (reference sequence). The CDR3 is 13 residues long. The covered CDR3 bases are TGTGCCAGTAGTCGGAGGGGGTCCAATGAG. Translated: CASSRRGSNE. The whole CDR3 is CASSRRGSNEQFF.

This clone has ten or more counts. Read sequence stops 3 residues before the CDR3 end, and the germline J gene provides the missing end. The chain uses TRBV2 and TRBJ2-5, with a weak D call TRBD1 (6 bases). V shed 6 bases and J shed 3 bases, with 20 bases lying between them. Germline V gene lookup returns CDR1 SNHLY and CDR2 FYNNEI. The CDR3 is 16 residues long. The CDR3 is CASSIRTARWEETQYF. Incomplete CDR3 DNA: TGTGCCAGCAGCATTCGGACAGCTAGGTGGGAAGAGACC.

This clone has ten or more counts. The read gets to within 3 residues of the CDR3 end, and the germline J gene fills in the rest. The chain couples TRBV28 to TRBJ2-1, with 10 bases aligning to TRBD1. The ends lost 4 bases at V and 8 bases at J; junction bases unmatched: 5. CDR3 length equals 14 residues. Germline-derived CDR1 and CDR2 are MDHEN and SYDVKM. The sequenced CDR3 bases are TGTGCCAGCAGTTGGGGGGACAGGGGCGATGAG. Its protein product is CASSWGDRGDE. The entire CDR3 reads CASSWGDRGDEQFF.

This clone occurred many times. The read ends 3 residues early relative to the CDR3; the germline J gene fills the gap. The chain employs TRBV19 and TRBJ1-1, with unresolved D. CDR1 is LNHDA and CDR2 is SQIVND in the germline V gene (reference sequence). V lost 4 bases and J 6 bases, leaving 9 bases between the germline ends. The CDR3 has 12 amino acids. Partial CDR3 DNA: TGTGCCAGTAGTACGGCGGCGCCTGAA. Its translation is CASSTAAPE. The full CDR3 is CASSTAAPEAFF.

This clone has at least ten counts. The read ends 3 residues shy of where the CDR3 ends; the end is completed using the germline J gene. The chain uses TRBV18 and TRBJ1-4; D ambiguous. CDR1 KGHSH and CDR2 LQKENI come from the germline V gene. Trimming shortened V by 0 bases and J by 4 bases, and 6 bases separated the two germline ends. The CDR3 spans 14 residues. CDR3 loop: CASSPPELNEKLFF. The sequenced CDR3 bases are TGTGCCAGCTCACCACCAGAGCTTAATGAAAAA.

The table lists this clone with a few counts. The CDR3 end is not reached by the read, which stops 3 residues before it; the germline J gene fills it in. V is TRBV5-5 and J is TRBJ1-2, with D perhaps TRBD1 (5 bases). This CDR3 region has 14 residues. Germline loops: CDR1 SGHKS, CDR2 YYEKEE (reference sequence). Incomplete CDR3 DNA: TGTGCCAGCAGCTTTGCGGGGGACTCCTACGAC. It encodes CASSFAGDSYD. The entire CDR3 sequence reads CASSFAGDSYDYTF. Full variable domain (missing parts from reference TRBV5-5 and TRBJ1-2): DAGVTQSPTHLIKTRGQQVTLRCSPISGHKSVSWYQQVLGQGPQFIFQYYEKEERGRGNFPDRFSARQFPNYSSELNVNALLLGDSALYLCASSFAGDSYDYTFGSGTRLTVV.

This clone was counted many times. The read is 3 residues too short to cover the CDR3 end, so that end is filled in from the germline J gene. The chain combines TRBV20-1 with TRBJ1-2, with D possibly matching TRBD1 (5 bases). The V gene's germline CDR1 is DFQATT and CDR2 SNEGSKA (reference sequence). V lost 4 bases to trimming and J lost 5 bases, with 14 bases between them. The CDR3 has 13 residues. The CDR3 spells CSAIRRGRYGYTF. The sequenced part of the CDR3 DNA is TGCAGTGCTATCAGGAGGGGAAGATATGGC.